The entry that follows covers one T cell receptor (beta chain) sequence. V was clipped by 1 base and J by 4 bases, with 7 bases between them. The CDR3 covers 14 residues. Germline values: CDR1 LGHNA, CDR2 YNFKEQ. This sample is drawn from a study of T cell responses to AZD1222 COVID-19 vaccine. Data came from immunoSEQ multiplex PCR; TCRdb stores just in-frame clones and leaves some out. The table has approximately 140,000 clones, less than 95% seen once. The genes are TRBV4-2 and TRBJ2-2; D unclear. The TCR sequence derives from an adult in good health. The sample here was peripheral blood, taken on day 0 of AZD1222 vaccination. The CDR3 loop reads CASSQVGGTGELFF. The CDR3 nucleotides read TGTGCCAGCAGCCAAGTTGGCGGCACCGGGGAGCTGTTTTTT.